The next 8 T cell receptor beta chains were all read from a single sample in a study of CD8+ T cells in alopecia areata. Reverse transcription of extracted RNA yielded cDNA, which provided the sequencing template. Measured with immunoSEQ multiplex PCR; TCRdb has only the in-frame clones, and not every one. The profile covers about 300,000 clones, none occurring a single time. Researchers sorted pooled cutaneous lymph node cells on the basis of CD4, CD8alpha, NKG2D, NKG2ACE and other markers. What was sequenced was CD4+ T cells sorted from a lymph node. The source is a C3H/HeJ mouse with alopecia areata. MHC haplotype here: H2-k.

This clone has only a few counts. Germline and genes: mouse. With the read ending 4 residues before the CDR3 end, the germline J gene is used to fill in that end. The rearrangement uses TRBV13-3 and TRBJ2-5, with 7 bases fitting TRBD2. The CDR3 spans 13 residues. CDR1 and CDR2 from the germline V gene are NNHDY and SYVADS. Losses at the gene ends were 6 bases for V and 3 bases for J; bases not matched to a gene: 4. CDR3 DNA (partial): TGTGCCAGCAATCGACTGGGTCAAGAC. The encoded protein is CASNRLGQD. The full CDR3 is CASNRLGQDTQYF.

This clone was found a few times. Given a much more abundant clone one base away, this may be a read error. The gene names here belong to mouse. The missing CDR3 end, 4 residues past where the read stops, is filled in from the germline J gene. The chain uses TRBV13-1 and TRBJ2-1, with D uncertain. CDR1 and CDR2 (germline): NSHNY, SYGAGN. V was clipped by 3 bases and J by 1 base, with 5 bases between them. The CDR3 has 13 amino acids. CDR3 residues: CASSGLNYAEQFF. CDR3 DNA, as far as it was read: TGTGCCAGCAGTGGACTAAACTATGCT.

This clone was seen only a few times. Germline and genes here are mouse. The read gets to within 4 residues of the CDR3 end, and the germline J gene fills in the rest. The same CDR3 can be traced to other DNA sequences in this sample. V usage is TRBV1 and J usage is TRBJ2-5, with 8 bases that match TRBD2. Germline V CDR1 and CDR2: NSQYPW, LRSPGD (reference sequence). The CDR3 contains 14 residues. V lost 3 bases, J lost 2 bases, and 1 base stayed unmatched. CDR3 sequence reads: CTCSADWVQDTQYF. CDR3 DNA, as far as it was read: TGCACCTGCAGTGCGGACTGGGTCCAAGAC.

On this clone itself: Gene names and germline match the mouse. The read ends 4 residues before the CDR3 terminus; that terminus is restored from the germline J gene. This rearrangement joins TRBV13-1 to TRBJ2-7; a possible D gene is TRBD1 (6 bases). The V and J ends lost 2 bases and 0 bases respectively, with 15 bases between them. There are 16 residues in the CDR3. The V gene's germline CDR1 is NSHNY and CDR2 SYGAGN. The CDR3 protein is CASSEPPGQSSYEQYF. The CDR3 DNA, read in part, is TGTGCCAGCAGTGAGCCCCCGGGACAAAGCTCCTAT.

As for this clone: The gene symbols are mouse symbols. The read terminates 3 residues ahead of where the CDR3 ends, so the germline J gene completes it. This specimen includes other DNA sequences encoding the same CDR3. The chain carries TRBV5 and TRBJ1-6; 7 nucleotides align to TRBD1. TRBJ1-6 falls under the ORF class, with uncertain function. The length of the CDR3 is 15 residues. Germline V lookup: CDR1 LGHNA, CDR2 YNLKQL (reference sequence). J gave up 7 bases and V 2 bases, and 5 bases lay outside the gene matches. The sequenced CDR3 bases are TGTGCCAGCAGCCAAACAGGGGCCGGGAATTCGCCC. Protein: CASSQTGAGNSP. The entire CDR3 sequence reads CASSQTGAGNSPLYF.

On this clone itself: The genes and germline here are from mouse. The CDR3 DNA, read in part, is TGTGCCAGCAACGGACTGGGGGGTAGTGCAGAA. Its translation is CASNGLGGSAE. Given in full, the CDR3 is CASNGLGGSAETLYF. The rearrangement uses TRBV19 and TRBJ2-3, with 11 positions matching TRBD2. Sequencing ends 4 residues short of the CDR3 end; the germline J gene provides the rest. Per germline, CDR1 FNHDT and CDR2 SITEND (reference sequence). This CDR3 has 15 residues. Unmatched junction bases numbered 3, after V lost 6 bases and J lost 0 bases.

In regard to this clone: Germline and genes: mouse. The sequence runs out 4 residues before the end of the CDR3; the remainder is reconstructed from the germline J gene. The V gene is TRBV13-2, the J gene TRBJ2-3; 14 bases are shared with TRBD2. This CDR3 has 16 residues. V was clipped by 2 bases and J by 3 bases; unmatched bases: 2. Germline lookup yields CDR1 NNHNN and CDR2 SYGAGS (reference sequence). This CDR3 is CASGEGLGGLAETLYF. The covered CDR3 bases are TGTGCCAGCGGTGAGGGACTGGGGGGGCTCGCAGAA.

This clone was seen a handful of times. The genes and germline here are from mouse. The CDR3 goes on 4 residues after the read ends, and that part is filled in from the germline J gene. The chain links TRBV5 to TRBJ2-5, with 9 bases fitting TRBD2. This CDR3 has 14 residues. Germline CDR1 LGHNA, CDR2 YNLKQL (reference sequence). CDR3 bases read: TGTGCCAGCAGCCCCGACTGGGGGATCGAC. Its protein product is CASSPDWGID. The full CDR3 sequence reads CASSPDWGIDTQYF.